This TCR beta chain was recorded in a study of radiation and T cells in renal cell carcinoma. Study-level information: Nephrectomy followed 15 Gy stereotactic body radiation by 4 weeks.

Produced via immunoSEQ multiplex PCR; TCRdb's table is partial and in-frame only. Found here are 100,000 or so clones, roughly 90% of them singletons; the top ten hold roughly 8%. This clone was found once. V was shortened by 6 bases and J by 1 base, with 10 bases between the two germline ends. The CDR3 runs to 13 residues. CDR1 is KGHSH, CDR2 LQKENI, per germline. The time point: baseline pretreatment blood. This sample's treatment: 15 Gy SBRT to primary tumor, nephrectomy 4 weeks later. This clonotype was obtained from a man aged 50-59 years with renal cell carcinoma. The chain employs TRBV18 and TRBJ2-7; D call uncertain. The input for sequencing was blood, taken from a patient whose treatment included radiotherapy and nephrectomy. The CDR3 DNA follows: TGTGCCAGCTCCTTAGACCTGTCCTACGAGCAGTACTTC. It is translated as CASSLDLSYEQYF.